A single sample is the source of the 21 T cell receptor beta chains below, sequenced in a study of blood T cell repertoires in COVID-19. Measured with immunoSEQ multiplex PCR; TCRdb has only the in-frame clones, and not every one. The table includes about 200,000 clones, roughly 80% detected once. The sequenced sample consisted of peripheral blood. The receptor source for this set is an elderly woman with acute or convalescent COVID-19.

This chain uses TRBV7-8 with TRBJ1-1; tentatively, D is TRBD1 (6 bases). CDR1 and CDR2 from the germline V gene are SGHVS and FQNEAQ. Trimming took off 6 bases at V and 6 bases at J, with 14 bases between the two ends. The CDR3 runs 13 residues. The CDR3: CASSPGVAAEAFF. In DNA, the CDR3 is TGTGCCAGCAGTCCAGGGGTTGCAGCTGAAGCTTTCTTT.

The chain combines TRBV4-1 with TRBJ2-7; 7 nucleotides agree with TRBD2. The ends lost 1 base at V and 7 bases at J; junction bases unmatched: 16. This CDR3 has 17 amino acids. The germline CDR1 and CDR2 sequences are MGHRA and YSYEKL. In nucleotides, the CDR3 is TGCGCCAGCAGCCAAGGTGGGCCGGGGGGTAGATCTTGGGAGCAGTACTTC. Amino acid sequence: CASSQGGPGGRSWEQYF.

This clone was seen a handful of times. The chain joins TRBV5-1 to TRBJ2-7; D is possibly TRBD2 (6 bases). Germline values: CDR1 SGHRS, CDR2 YFSETQ. The CDR3 runs to 16 residues. Trimming left V 0 bases short and J 1 base short, with 14 bases between. The CDR3 coding sequence is TGCGCCAGCAGCTTGGAGACGGGAGCAAGGTCCTACGAGCAGTACTTC. Amino acid sequence: CASSLETGARSYEQYF. Full variable domain (remainder filled in from reference TRBV5-1 and TRBJ2-7): KAGVTQTPRYLIKTRGQQVTLSCSPISGHRSVSWYQQTPGQGLQFLFEYFSETQRNKGNFPGRFSGRQFSNSRSEMNVSTLELGDSALYLCASSLETGARSYEQYFGPGTRLTVT.

This clone was recorded once. The CDR3 DNA sequence: TGTGCCAGCAGCGCGGGACTAGCGGACAATGAGCAGTTCTTC. This encodes CASSAGLADNEQFF. The gene calls are TRBV11-3 and TRBJ2-1; 11 bases map to TRBD2. The length of the CDR3 is 14 residues. Germline V lookup: CDR1 SGHNT, CDR2 YENEEA. Trimming at V came to 5 bases and at J to 5 bases, leaving 2 bases not matched to a gene.

This rearrangement joins TRBV7-2 to TRBJ2-1; TRBD2 aligns across 7 bases. Germline assignment: CDR1 SGHTA and CDR2 FQGNSA. The V segment lost 5 bases and the J segment 0 bases; nucleotides outside the gene matches: 4. The CDR3 has 15 residues. The CDR3 DNA follows: TGTGCCAGCAGCGTGTCGGGGGGCTCCTACAATGAGCAGTTCTTC. Translating it yields CASSVSGGSYNEQFF.

The chain employs TRBV5-1 and TRBJ2-3; D is unresolved. Germline lookup yields CDR1 SGHRS and CDR2 YFSETQ. The CDR3 consists of 17 residues. V was cut by 0 bases and J by 0 bases, with 14 bases left in between. The CDR3 DNA sequence: TGCGCCAGCAGCTTGGGCGATACCATCACTAGCACAGATACGCAGTATTTT. Protein sequence: CASSLGDTITSTDTQYF.

The chain recombines TRBV18 with TRBJ2-5; TRBD2 aligns across 11 bases. The V and J ends lost 2 bases and 2 bases, in that order; junction bases with no gene match: 4. The CDR3 contains 16 residues. CDR1 is KGHSH and CDR2 is LQKENI in the germline V gene. The CDR3 nucleotides are TGTGCCAGCTCACCAGAGGGACTAGCGGCTCAAGAGACCCAGTACTTC. As protein: CASSPEGLAAQETQYF.

The CDR3 nucleotides are TGCGCCAGCAGCCCCGGGACAGGGATAGATACGCAGTATTTT. The encoded protein is CASSPGTGIDTQYF. The V call is TRBV5-1, the J call TRBJ2-3, with 9 bases matching TRBD1. Germline assignment: CDR1 SGHRS and CDR2 YFSETQ. This CDR3 comprises 14 residues. V dropped 4 bases and J dropped 5; count of bases not matched to a gene: 5. Filled out from reference TRBV5-1 and TRBJ2-3, the complete variable domain reads KAGVTQTPRYLIKTRGQQVTLSCSPISGHRSVSWYQQTPGQGLQFLFEYFSETQRNKGNFPGRFSGRQFSNSRSEMNVSTLELGDSALYLCASSPGTGIDTQYFGPGTRLTVL.

The chain combines TRBV5-1 with TRBJ2-5; 9 bases are a match to TRBD2. Germline CDR1 reads SGHRS; CDR2 reads YFSETQ. The CDR3 is 16 residues long. Germline trimming cut 4 bases from V and 5 bases from J; bases unmatched to any gene: 12. CDR3: CASSPSGSGSVETQYF. Here the CDR3 DNA reads TGCGCCAGCAGCCCCTCGGGTAGCGGGAGCGTCGAGACCCAGTACTTC.

The chain employs TRBV11-2 and TRBJ1-3; 10 bases match TRBD1. CDR3 length: 16 amino acids. Germline values: CDR1 SGHAT, CDR2 FQNNGV. V dropped 3 bases and J dropped 2; count of bases not matched to a gene: 4. CDR3 loop: CASSLMGQGTGNTIYF. The CDR3 DNA reads TGTGCCAGCAGCTTGATGGGACAGGGGACTGGAAACACCATATATTTT.

This rearrangement joins TRBV7-2 to TRBJ1-1; 7 nucleotides match TRBD1. Germline V lookup: CDR1 SGHTA, CDR2 FQGNSA. With 2 bases clipped from V and 4 bases from J, the junction kept 4 bases outside the gene matches. This CDR3 spans 14 amino acids. In DNA form, the CDR3 reads TGTGCCAGCAGCTTACAACAGGGGATCACTGAAGCTTTCTTT. It codes for CASSLQQGITEAFF.

The V and J genes are TRBV19 and TRBJ1-1; TRBD1 matches at 8 bases. V lost 7 bases to trimming and J lost 3 bases; unmatched junction nucleotides: 10. This CDR3 contains 15 residues. Per germline, CDR1 LNHDA and CDR2 SQIVND (reference sequence). The CDR3 sequence: CASKLGTGGDTEAFF. DNA of the CDR3: TGTGCCAGTAAATTAGGAACAGGGGGGGACACTGAAGCTTTCTTT.

The chain couples TRBV11-2 to TRBJ2-2; 9 bases line up with TRBD1. V was pared by 1 base and J by 13 bases, with 4 bases of the junction left unmatched. Germline CDR1 SGHAT, CDR2 FQNNGV. This CDR3 is 13 amino acids long. CDR3 coding DNA: TGTGCCAGCAGCTTAGGGACAGGGGCCGGGCTGTTTTTT. Protein: CASSLGTGAGLFF. The variable domain in full, with the rest retrieved from reference TRBV11-2 and TRBJ2-2, is EAGVAQSPRYKIIEKRQSVAFWCNPISGHATLYWYQQILGQGPKLLIQFQNNGVVDDSQLPKDRFSAERLKGVDSTLKIQPAKLEDSAVYLCASSLGTGAGLFFGEGSRLTVL.

V usage is TRBV14 and J usage is TRBJ2-3; 9 nucleotides agree with TRBD1. The CDR3 totals 16 residues. Germline V gives CDR1 SGHDN, CDR2 FVKESK. The trim removed 4 bases at V and 4 bases at J, leaving 9 bases unmatched. The CDR3 loop reads CASSPPTGGLPDTQYF. DNA for the CDR3: TGTGCCAGCAGCCCACCGACAGGGGGACTGCCAGATACGCAGTATTTT.

This clone was counted only a few times. The chain combines TRBV4-2 with TRBJ1-3; D not certain. CDR1 LGHNA and CDR2 YNFKEQ come from the germline V gene. This CDR3 has 16 residues. Trimming took off 0 bases at V and 0 bases at J, with 9 bases between the two ends. The CDR3 spells CASSQDRGNSGNTIYF. In DNA form, the CDR3 reads TGTGCCAGCAGCCAAGACAGAGGCAACTCTGGAAACACCATATATTTT.

The V gene is TRBV5-4, the J gene TRBJ2-3, with TRBD2 identical over 10 bases. Germline CDR1 SGHNT, CDR2 YYREEE (reference sequence). The CDR3 is made up of 15 amino acids. Germline trimming cut 3 bases from V and 3 bases from J; bases unmatched to any gene: 4. For the CDR3, the DNA is TGTGCCAGCAGCTCGCTAGCGGGGGATACAGATACGCAGTATTTT. It codes for CASSSLAGDTDTQYF. Full variable domain (remainder filled in from reference TRBV5-4 and TRBJ2-3): ETGVTQSPTHLIKTRGQQVTLRCSSQSGHNTVSWYQQALGQGPQFIFQYYREEENGRGNFPPRFSGLQFPNYSSELNVNALELDDSALYLCASSSLAGDTDTQYFGPGTRLTVL.

The genes are TRBV9 and TRBJ1-1; D remains ambiguous. The CDR3 totals 13 residues. V lost 3 bases and J 7 bases, leaving 13 bases between the germline ends. Germline CDR1 and CDR2: SGDLS and YYNGEE. This chain's CDR3 is CASSAGVIGEAFF. The CDR3 DNA is TGTGCCAGCAGCGCCGGGGTTATCGGTGAAGCTTTCTTT.

The sample holds a few counts of this clone. Other nucleotide sequences in the sample specify the same CDR3. This chain links TRBV3-1 (or the pseudogene TRBV3-2) with TRBJ2-7; 12 bases are shared with TRBD2. This CDR3 has 15 amino acids. CDR1 is LGHDT, CDR2 YNNKEL, per germline (reference sequence). Losses at the gene ends were 1 base for V and 4 bases for J; bases not matched to a gene: 2. The CDR3 sequence is CASSQGTSGTYEQYF. Here the CDR3 DNA reads TGTGCCAGCAGCCAAGGGACTAGCGGGACTTACGAGCAGTACTTC.

V gene TRBV19 combines with J gene TRBJ2-1; D not certain. The CDR3 has 13 residues. The V gene's germline CDR1 is LNHDA and CDR2 SQIVND (reference sequence). The germline V and J ends were trimmed by 1 base and 7 bases, with 8 bases remaining between them. CDR3 sequence reads: CASSIVLENEQFF. The DNA for the CDR3 is TGTGCCAGTAGTATAGTCCTAGAGAATGAGCAGTTCTTC. Full variable domain (rest looked up from reference TRBV19 and TRBJ2-1): DGGITQSPKYLFRKEGQNVTLSCEQNLNHDAMYWYRQDPGQGLRLIYYSQIVNDFQKGDIAEGYSVSREKKESFPLTVTSAQKNPTAFYLCASSIVLENEQFFGPGTRLTVL.

This clone appeared a few times. V usage is TRBV19 and J usage is TRBJ1-2, with D hard to call. V was trimmed by 3 bases and J by 8 bases, leaving 16 bases between them. This CDR3 has 14 residues. Germline V gives CDR1 LNHDA, CDR2 SQIVND (reference sequence). The CDR3 nucleotides are TGTGCCAGTAGTATCCCCGGACTGCGCCGGGGCTACACCTTC. Its protein is CASSIPGLRRGYTF.

The chain couples TRBV7-2 to TRBJ2-5; 9 bases are shared with TRBD2. Germline assignment: CDR1 SGHTA and CDR2 FQGNSA. The CDR3 is made up of 16 amino acids. V shed 1 base, J shed 1 base, and the junction held 4 bases outside the gene matches. CDR3 nucleotides: TGTGCCAGCAGCTTAGGGACTAGCGCAGGCCAAGAGACCCAGTACTTC. Protein: CASSLGTSAGQETQYF. The whole variable domain, remainder taken from reference TRBV7-2 and TRBJ2-5, is GAGVSQSPSNKVTEKGKDVELRCDPISGHTALYWYRQSLGQGLEFLIYFQGNSAPDKSGLPSDRFSAERTGGSVSTLTIQRTQQEDSAVYLCASSLGTSAGQETQYFGPGTRLLVL.